The next 21 T cell receptor beta chains were all read from a single sample in a study of identical twins. TCRdb re-derived calls from the 5' RACE reads in MiXCR, one entry per CDR3 protein. Of some 760,000 distinct CDR3 sequences in the sample, approximately 18% were seen once. These data were also reused for a study on T cells expressing NK-cell markers.

Sequenced sample: PBMCs. The receptors here all came from a woman aged 18-29 years in good health.

This chain joins TRBV10-3 and TRBJ2-5, with 8 bases identical to TRBD2. Germline V gene lookup returns CDR1 ENHRY and CDR2 SYGVKD. The CDR3 totals 13 residues. Unmatched junction bases numbered 7, after V lost 8 bases and J lost 5 bases. The CDR3 loop is CAIRAGVGETQYF. CDR3 nucleotide sequence: TGTGCCATCCGAGCGGGAGTCGGGGAGACCCAGTACTTC.

This clonotype has more than one count but fewer than ten. The chain couples TRBV9 to TRBJ2-7, with TRBD1 matching over 9 bases. CDR1 and CDR2 (germline): SGDLS, YYNGEE. J gave up 0 bases and V 4 bases, and 11 bases lay outside the gene matches. The CDR3 is 17 amino acids. CDR3 in amino acids: CASSPKYGDRASYEQYF. The CDR3 nucleotides read TGTGCCAGCAGCCCGAAATATGGGGACAGGGCCTCCTACGAGCAGTACTTC.

This clonotype was observed a handful of times. The chain carries TRBV29-1 and TRBJ2-5; D remains unclear. The germline V gene has CDR1 SQVTM and CDR2 ANQGSEA. The CDR3 extends over 16 amino acids. The V gene lost 4 bases and the J gene lost 2 bases, with 20 bases spanning the gap. CDR3 sequence reads: CSVVSRRGKRQETQYF. The CDR3 nucleotides are TGCAGCGTTGTTAGCCGGCGAGGAAAGCGTCAAGAGACCCAGTACTTC.

The chain links TRBV6-5 to TRBJ2-3; D gene unclear. The CDR3 runs to 14 residues. With 2 bases removed from V and 5 bases from J, the gap between germline ends came to 11 bases. Germline CDR1 is MNHEY and CDR2 is SVGAGI. The CDR3 protein is CASSYRQLGDTQYF. CDR3 sequence (DNA): TGTGCCAGCAGTTACCGCCAGCTTGGAGATACGCAGTATTTT.

This clonotype was found a few times. The chain couples TRBV10-3 to TRBJ2-2; D ambiguous. V lost 8 bases, J lost 4 bases, and 8 bases lay in between. The CDR3 runs 12 residues. Looked up from germline, CDR1 is ENHRY and CDR2 is SYGVKD. CDR3: CAISPTTGELFF. CDR3 DNA: TGTGCCATCTCCCCGACCACCGGGGAGCTGTTTTTT.

The chain is built from TRBV15 and TRBJ2-1; 11 bases fit TRBD2. CDR1 is LNHNV, CDR2 YYDKDF, per germline (reference sequence). The CDR3 spans 15 residues. The J segment lost 5 bases and the V segment lost 3 bases, leaving 3 bases of the junction unmatched. CDR3 in amino acids: CATSRGLAVNNEQFF. The DNA of the CDR3 is TGTGCCACCAGCAGGGGACTAGCGGTTAACAATGAGCAGTTCTTC.

The sample holds a few counts of this clonotype. V and J are TRBV12-3 or TRBV12-4 and TRBJ2-1, with 8 nucleotides matching TRBD2. CDR3 length: 15 amino acids. V was pared by 7 bases and J by 10 bases, with 15 bases of the junction left unmatched. The CDR3, as DNA: TGTGCCAGCACCTTCGCGACGGGGGGGCCGAAGGAGCAGTTCTTC. Protein: CASTFATGGPKEQFF.

This chain joins TRBV7-2 and TRBJ2-7; 12 bases line up with TRBD2. CDR1 and CDR2 from the germline V gene are SGHTA and FQGNSA. V shed 6 bases and J 5 bases; nucleotides not matched to a gene: 14. This CDR3 has 17 residues. CDR3 protein: CASSQRLTSGSLHEQYF. CDR3 nucleotides: TGTGCCAGCAGTCAACGTCTGACTAGCGGGAGTCTACACGAGCAGTACTTC.

This clonotype occurred a few times. The chain uses TRBV5-1 and TRBJ2-1; either TRBD1 or TRBD2 may supply D (5 bases each). V shed 4 bases and J shed 7 bases, with 15 bases lying between them. CDR3 length equals 14 residues. CDR1 is SGHRS, CDR2 YFSETQ, per germline. The CDR3 protein is CASSMGDSGNEQFF. The CDR3 DNA sequence: TGCGCCAGCAGCATGGGGGATTCGGGAAATGAGCAGTTCTTC.

This clonotype has more than one count but fewer than ten. The rearrangement uses TRBV29-1 and TRBJ2-7; 11 bases are a match to TRBD2. CDR1 is SQVTM, CDR2 ANQGSEA, per germline. The V segment lost 5 bases and the J segment 0 bases; nucleotides outside the gene matches: 9. The CDR3 consists of 16 residues. The CDR3 reads CSVRNGLAGTSYEQYF. In nucleotides, the CDR3 is TGCAGCGTTAGGAACGGACTAGCGGGCACCTCCTACGAGCAGTACTTC.

The table lists this clonotype with a few counts. The CDR3 reads CSAVMSVDTQYF. CDR3 DNA sequence: TGCAGTGCCGTGATGTCGGTAGATACGCAGTATTTT. The genes are TRBV20-1 and TRBJ2-3; no reliable D call. This CDR3 has 12 residues. Trimming left V 6 bases short and J 5 bases short, with 12 bases between. Looked up from germline, CDR1 is DFQATT and CDR2 is SNEGSKA (reference sequence).

The chain recombines TRBV30 with TRBJ2-3; 7 nucleotides agree with TRBD2. With V trimmed by 8 bases and J by 0 bases, 8 bases remained unmatched. The CDR3 length is 14 residues. The V gene's germline CDR1 is GTSNPN and CDR2 SVGIG (reference sequence). The chain's CDR3 is CAGRSSGSTDTQYF. The CDR3 DNA reads TGTGCCGGCAGGTCTAGCGGAAGCACAGATACGCAGTATTTT.

The V gene is TRBV27, the J gene TRBJ1-3; D not certain. Germline CDR1 reads MNHEY; CDR2 reads SMNVEV (reference sequence). The CDR3 runs to 11 residues. Trimming took 7 bases from V and 4 from J, leaving 5 bases between them. The CDR3 DNA follows: TGTGCCAGCATCAGAGGAAACACCATATATTTT. Amino acid sequence: CASIRGNTIYF.

The rearrangement joins TRBV7-2 to TRBJ2-7; the D gene is possibly TRBD1 (5 bases). This CDR3 is 13 amino acids long. Trimming shortened V by 5 bases and J by 3 bases, and 11 bases separated the two germline ends. CDR1 is SGHTA, CDR2 FQGNSA, per germline. CDR3 nucleotide sequence: TGTGCCAGCAGCGCCGACAGATTCTACGAGCAGTACTTC. It specifies CASSADRFYEQYF.

The CDR3 DNA sequence: TGTGCCAGCAGTTCAGGGGGACCACACAATGAGCAGTTCTTC. It specifies CASSSGGPHNEQFF. The chain links TRBV6-2 or TRBV6-3 to TRBJ2-1; 7 nucleotides line up with TRBD1. This CDR3 region has 14 residues. Per germline, CDR1 MNHEY and CDR2 SVGEGT. V trimming: 4 bases; J trimming: 5 bases; junction bases outside the gene matches: 5.

The chain couples TRBV20-1 to TRBJ2-1; D remains unclear. The CDR3 spans 10 residues. Germline V gene sequence: CDR1 DFQATT, CDR2 SNEGSKA (reference sequence). The V end lost 6 bases, the J end lost 8 bases, and 8 bases lay between the germline ends. Written as DNA, the CDR3 is TGCAGTGCCGGTCTCTATGAGCAGTTCTTC. Protein: CSAGLYEQFF.

Only a few counts were recorded for this clonotype. This chain joins TRBV7-9 and TRBJ1-6; 8 nucleotides agree with TRBD1. In germline, CDR1 is SEHNR, CDR2 FQNEAQ (reference sequence). The CDR3 covers 14 residues. V dropped 5 bases and J dropped 10; count of bases not matched to a gene: 7. DNA for the CDR3: TGTGCCAGCAGCCCGGACAGGGAGGCGTCACCCCTCCACTTT. Its translation: CASSPDREASPLHF.

The chain recombines TRBV7-2 with TRBJ2-1; 14 nucleotides line up with TRBD2. After removal of 4 bases from V and 9 bases from J, the junction contained 8 bases not matched to a gene. This CDR3 comprises 16 residues. Germline V gene sequence: CDR1 SGHTA, CDR2 FQGNSA. The CDR3 protein is CASSSGTSGSRFEQFF. The CDR3 DNA reads as TGTGCCAGCAGCTCCGGGACTAGCGGGAGTAGGTTTGAGCAGTTCTTC.

This clonotype was seen at least ten times. The CDR3, as DNA: TGTGCCAGCAGTTTAGGTGGACAGGTGGGTCAGCCCCAGCATTTT. This codes for CASSLGGQVGQPQHF. The V gene is TRBV12-3 or TRBV12-4, the J gene TRBJ1-5; 7 bases are a match to TRBD1. V dropped 1 base and J dropped 6; count of bases not matched to a gene: 6. The CDR3 is made up of 15 amino acids.

This chain uses TRBV20-1 with TRBJ1-2; no firm D call. V was trimmed by 6 bases and J by 0 bases, leaving 11 bases between them. This CDR3 spans 13 amino acids. CDR1 DFQATT and CDR2 SNEGSKA come from the germline V gene (reference sequence). The CDR3 sequence is CSAKSPANYGYTF. The CDR3 nucleotides read TGCAGTGCAAAGAGCCCAGCTAACTATGGCTACACCTTC.

This clonotype has a single count. The chain carries TRBV6-5 and TRBJ2-1, with D unclear. Trimming took off 4 bases at V and 6 bases at J, with 10 bases between the two ends. The V gene's germline CDR1 is MNHEY and CDR2 SVGAGI. This CDR3 contains 13 residues. The CDR3 sequence is CASSSNPPNEQFF. The CDR3, as DNA: TGTGCCAGCAGTTCCAACCCTCCCAATGAGCAGTTCTTC.